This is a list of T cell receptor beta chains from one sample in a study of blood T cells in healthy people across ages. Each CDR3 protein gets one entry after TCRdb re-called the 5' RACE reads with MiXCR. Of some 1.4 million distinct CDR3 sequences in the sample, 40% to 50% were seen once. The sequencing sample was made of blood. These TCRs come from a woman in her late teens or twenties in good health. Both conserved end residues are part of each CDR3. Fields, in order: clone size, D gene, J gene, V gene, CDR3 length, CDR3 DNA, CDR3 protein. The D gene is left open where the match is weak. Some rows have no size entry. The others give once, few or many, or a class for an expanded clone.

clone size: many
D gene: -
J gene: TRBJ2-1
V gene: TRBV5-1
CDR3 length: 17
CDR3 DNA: TGCGCCAGCAGCTTGGGACTTTACTCTGTCTCCTACAATGAGCAGTTCTTC
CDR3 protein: CASSLGLYSVSYNEQFF

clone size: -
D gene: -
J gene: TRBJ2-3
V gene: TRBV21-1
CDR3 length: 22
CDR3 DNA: TGTGCCAGCAGCAAAGGAGCCCACAGACCGGGACTAGCGGTCTCTAGCACAGATACGCAGTATTTT
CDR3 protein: CASSKGAHRPGLAVSSTDTQYF

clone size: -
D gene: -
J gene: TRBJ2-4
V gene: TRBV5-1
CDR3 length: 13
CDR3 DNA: TGCGCCAGCAGCTTGGTGGAGAGAAACATTCAGTACTTC
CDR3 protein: CASSLVERNIQYF

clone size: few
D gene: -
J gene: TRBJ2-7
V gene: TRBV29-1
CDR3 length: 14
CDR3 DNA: TGCAGCGTTGAGACGGGGGACCCTAGGGACGAGCAGTACTTC
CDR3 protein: CSVETGDPRDEQYF

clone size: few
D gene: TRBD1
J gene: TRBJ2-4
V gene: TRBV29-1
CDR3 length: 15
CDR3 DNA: TGCAGCGCCAGGGACAGGGATTTAGCCAAAAACATTCAGTACTTC
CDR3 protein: CSARDRDLAKNIQYF

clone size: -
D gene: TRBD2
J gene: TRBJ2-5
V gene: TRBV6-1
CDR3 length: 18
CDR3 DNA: TGTGCCAGCAGTGAATTCACTAGCGGGGGCCTTAAACAAGAGACCCAGTACTTC
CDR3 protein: CASSEFTSGGLKQETQYF

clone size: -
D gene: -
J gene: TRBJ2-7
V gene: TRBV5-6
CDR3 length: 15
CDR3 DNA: TGTGCCAGCAGCTCCAGCCGTGTGGCAACCTACGAGCAGTACTTC
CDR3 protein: CASSSSRVATYEQYF

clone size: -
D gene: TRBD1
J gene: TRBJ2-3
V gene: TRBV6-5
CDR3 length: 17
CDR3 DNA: TGTGCCAGCAGTTACACCCCCGGGACAGGGACAACAGATACGCAGTATTTT
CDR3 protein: CASSYTPGTGTTDTQYF

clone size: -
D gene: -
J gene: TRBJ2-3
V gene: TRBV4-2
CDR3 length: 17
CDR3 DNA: TGTGCCAGCAGCCAAGTAGGGCGGGTATTTATCACAGATACGCAGTATTTT
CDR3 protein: CASSQVGRVFITDTQYF

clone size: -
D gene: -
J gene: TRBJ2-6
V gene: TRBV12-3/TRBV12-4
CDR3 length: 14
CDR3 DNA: TGTGCCAGCCGCGAAGTCTCTGGGGCCAACGTCCTGACTTTC
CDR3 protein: CASREVSGANVLTF

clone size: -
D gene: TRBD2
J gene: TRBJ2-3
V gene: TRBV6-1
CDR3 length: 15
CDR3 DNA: TGTGCCAGCACCCCGACTAGCGGGCGCACAGATACGCAGTATTTT
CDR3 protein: CASTPTSGRTDTQYF

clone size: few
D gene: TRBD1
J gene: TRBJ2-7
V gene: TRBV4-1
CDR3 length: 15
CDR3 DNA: TGCGCCAGCAGCCAAGCCCGGGACAGGGGGCTTCGGCAGTACTTC
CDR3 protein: CASSQARDRGLRQYF

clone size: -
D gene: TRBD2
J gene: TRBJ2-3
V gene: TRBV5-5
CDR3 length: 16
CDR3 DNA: TGTGCCAGCAGCCAAACGCGGGGGAGCTACCTGGATACGCAGTATTTT
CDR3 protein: CASSQTRGSYLDTQYF

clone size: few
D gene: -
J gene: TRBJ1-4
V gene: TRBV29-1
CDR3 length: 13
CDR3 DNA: TGCAGCGTTGGTGAACAGCCCAATGAAAAACTGTTTTTT
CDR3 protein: CSVGEQPNEKLFF

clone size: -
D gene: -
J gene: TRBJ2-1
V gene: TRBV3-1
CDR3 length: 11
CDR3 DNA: TGTGCCATCGGACCGGGGAATGAGCAGTTCTTC
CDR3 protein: CAIGPGNEQFF

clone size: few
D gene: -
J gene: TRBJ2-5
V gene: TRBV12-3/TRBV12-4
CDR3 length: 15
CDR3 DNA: TGTGCCAGCAGTTCTCCGGGCCCTACGGGGGAGACCCAGTACTTC
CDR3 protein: CASSSPGPTGETQYF

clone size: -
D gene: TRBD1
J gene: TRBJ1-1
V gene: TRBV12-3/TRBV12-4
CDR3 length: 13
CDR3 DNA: TGTGCCAGCAGTCAAGACAGGGCTGATGAAGCTTTCTTT
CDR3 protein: CASSQDRADEAFF

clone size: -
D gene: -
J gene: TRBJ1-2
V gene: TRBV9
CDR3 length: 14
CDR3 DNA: TGTGCCAGCAGCTCACAGGGACCCACCTATGGCTACACCTTC
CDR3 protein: CASSSQGPTYGYTF

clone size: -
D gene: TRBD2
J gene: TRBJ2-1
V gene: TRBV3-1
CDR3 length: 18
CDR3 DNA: TGTGCCAGCAGCCGGCGTGGAAAGGGACTAGTGGGGGGCTATGAGCAGTTCTTC
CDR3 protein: CASSRRGKGLVGGYEQFF

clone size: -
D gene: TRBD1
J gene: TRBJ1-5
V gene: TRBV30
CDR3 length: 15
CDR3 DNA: TGTGCCTGGAGTCCAGGGGACAGGGGCAATCAGCCCCAGCATTTT
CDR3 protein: CAWSPGDRGNQPQHF

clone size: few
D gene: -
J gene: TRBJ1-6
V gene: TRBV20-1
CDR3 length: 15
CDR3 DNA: TGCAGTGCCGCCTTATTGGACAGATTTAATTCACCCCTCCACTTT
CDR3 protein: CSAALLDRFNSPLHF

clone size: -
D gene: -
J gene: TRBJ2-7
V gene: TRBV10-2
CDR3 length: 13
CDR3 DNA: TGCGCCAGCAGGGCCGGGATCGCCTACGAGCAGTACTTC
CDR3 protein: CASRAGIAYEQYF